Here is one T cell receptor beta chain with its context. Study processing details: Using reference gene primer amplification, nucleated cell counts were estimated. Only in-frame clones appear in the TCRdb table, and some are missing; sequencing was by immunoSEQ multiplex PCR. V, J and clone size are those of that table, while D and trimming were read from the DNA. The sample lists some 67,000 clones, roughly 90% occurring once. The sample comes from a study of blood T cell repertoires in COVID-19. Across the whole study: T cells, B-cell-depleted T cells, or PBMCs provided the cDNA or gDNA that served as material.

This CDR3 spans 13 amino acids. V was pared by 5 bases and J by 5 bases, with 5 bases of the junction left unmatched. The germline V gene encodes CDR1 SGHVS and CDR2 FQNEAQ. Sample: peripheral blood. The sequence was obtained from a woman aged 55-75 years with acute or convalescent COVID-19. The J gene is TRBJ2-5, the V gene TRBV7-8, with 7 bases aligning to TRBD1. The CDR3: CASSLTGWETQYF. The CDR3 DNA is TGTGCCAGCAGCCTGACAGGGTGGGAGACCCAGTACTTC.